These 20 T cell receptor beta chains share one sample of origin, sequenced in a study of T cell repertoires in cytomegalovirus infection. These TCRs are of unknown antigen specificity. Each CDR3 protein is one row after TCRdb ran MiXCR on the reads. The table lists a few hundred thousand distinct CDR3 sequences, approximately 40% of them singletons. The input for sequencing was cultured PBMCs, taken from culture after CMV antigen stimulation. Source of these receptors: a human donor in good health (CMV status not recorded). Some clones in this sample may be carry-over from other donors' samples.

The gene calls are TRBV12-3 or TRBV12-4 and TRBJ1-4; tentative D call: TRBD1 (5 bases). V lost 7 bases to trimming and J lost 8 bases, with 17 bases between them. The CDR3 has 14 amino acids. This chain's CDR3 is CASMRSRAREKLFF. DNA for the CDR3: TGTGCCAGCATGAGAAGCAGGGCCCGGGAAAAACTGTTTTTT.

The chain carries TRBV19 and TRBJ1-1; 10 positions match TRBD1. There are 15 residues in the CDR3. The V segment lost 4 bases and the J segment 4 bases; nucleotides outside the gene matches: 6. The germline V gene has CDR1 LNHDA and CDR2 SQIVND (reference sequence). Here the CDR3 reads CASSTRQGAVTEAFF. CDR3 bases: TGTGCCAGTAGTACGCGACAGGGGGCGGTCACTGAAGCTTTCTTT.

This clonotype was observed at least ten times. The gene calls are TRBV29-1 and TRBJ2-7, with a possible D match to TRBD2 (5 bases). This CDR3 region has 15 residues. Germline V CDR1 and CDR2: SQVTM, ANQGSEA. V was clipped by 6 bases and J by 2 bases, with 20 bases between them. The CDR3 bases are TGCAGCGTCCTAAAGCTAGGCGGGCGAACCTACGAGCAGTACTTC. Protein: CSVLKLGGRTYEQYF.

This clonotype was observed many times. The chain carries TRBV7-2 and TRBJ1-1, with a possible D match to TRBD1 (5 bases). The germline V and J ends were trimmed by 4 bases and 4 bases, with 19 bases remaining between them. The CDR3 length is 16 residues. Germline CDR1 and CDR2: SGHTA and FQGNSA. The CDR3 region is CASSSRGDGTSTEAFF. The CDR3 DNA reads TGTGCCAGCAGCTCGAGGGGAGACGGCACCAGCACTGAAGCTTTCTTT.

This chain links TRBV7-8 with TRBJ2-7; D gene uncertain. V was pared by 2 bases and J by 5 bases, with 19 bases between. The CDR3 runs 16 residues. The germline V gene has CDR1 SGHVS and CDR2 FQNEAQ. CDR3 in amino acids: CASSLPPWVLVNEQYF. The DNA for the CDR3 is TGTGCCAGCAGCTTACCACCGTGGGTTCTGGTAAACGAGCAGTACTTC.

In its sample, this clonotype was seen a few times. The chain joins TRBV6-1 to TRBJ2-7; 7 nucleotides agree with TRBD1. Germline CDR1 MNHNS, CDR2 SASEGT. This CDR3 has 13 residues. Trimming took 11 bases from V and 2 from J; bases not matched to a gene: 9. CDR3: CAGRRTGAYEQYF. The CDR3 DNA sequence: TGTGCCGGCCGGAGGACAGGAGCCTACGAGCAGTACTTC.

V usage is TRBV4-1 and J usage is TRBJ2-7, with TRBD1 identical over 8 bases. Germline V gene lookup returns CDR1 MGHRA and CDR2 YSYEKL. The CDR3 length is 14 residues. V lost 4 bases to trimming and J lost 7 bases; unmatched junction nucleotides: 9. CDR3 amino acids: CASSRGTGASEQYF. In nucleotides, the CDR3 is TGCGCCAGCAGCCGGGGGACAGGAGCTTCAGAGCAGTACTTC.

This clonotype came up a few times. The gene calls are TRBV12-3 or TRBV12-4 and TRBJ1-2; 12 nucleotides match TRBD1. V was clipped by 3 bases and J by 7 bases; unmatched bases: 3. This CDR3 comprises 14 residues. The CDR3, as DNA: TGTGCCAGCAGTTTCGGGACAGGGGGCTCTGGCTACACCTTC. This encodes CASSFGTGGSGYTF.

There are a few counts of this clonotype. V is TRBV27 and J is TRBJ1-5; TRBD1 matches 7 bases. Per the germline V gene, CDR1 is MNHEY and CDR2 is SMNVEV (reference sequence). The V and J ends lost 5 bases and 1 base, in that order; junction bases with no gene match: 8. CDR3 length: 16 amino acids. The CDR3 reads CASSSATGLSNQPQHF. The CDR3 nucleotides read TGTGCCAGCAGTAGCGCGACAGGGCTGAGCAATCAGCCCCAGCATTTT.

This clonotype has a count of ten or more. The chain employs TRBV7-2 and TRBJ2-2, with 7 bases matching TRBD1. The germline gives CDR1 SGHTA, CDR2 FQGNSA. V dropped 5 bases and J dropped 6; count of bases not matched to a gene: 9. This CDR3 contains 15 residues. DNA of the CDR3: TGTGCCAGCAGCCCCAGGCGGACAGGTCCCGGGGAGCTGTTTTTT. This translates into CASSPRRTGPGELFF.

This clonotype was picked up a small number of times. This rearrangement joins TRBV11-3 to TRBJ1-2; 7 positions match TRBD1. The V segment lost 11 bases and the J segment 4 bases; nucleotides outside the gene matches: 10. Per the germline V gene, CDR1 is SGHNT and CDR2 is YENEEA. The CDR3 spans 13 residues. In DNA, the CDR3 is TGTGCCTGCTACAGGGGCCACTTCTATGGCTACACCTTC. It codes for CACYRGHFYGYTF. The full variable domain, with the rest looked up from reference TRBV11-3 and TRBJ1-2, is EAGVVQSPRYKIIEKKQPVAFWCNPISGHNTLYWYLQNLGQGPELLIRYENEEAVDDSQLPKDRFSAERLKGVDSTLKIQPAELGDSAVYLCACYRGHFYGYTFGSGTRLTVV.

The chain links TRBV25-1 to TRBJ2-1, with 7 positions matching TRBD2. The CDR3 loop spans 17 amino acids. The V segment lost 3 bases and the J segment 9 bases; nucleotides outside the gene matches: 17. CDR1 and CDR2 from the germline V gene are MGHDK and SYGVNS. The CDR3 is CASSEWAGVGRDLEQFF. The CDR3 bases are TGTGCCAGCAGTGAGTGGGCGGGGGTTGGGCGGGATCTTGAGCAGTTCTTC.

The CDR3 DNA follows: TGTGCCAGCAGCTTTTCCGCGAGGGGGAAAGAGACCCAGTACTTC. As protein: CASSFSARGKETQYF. This rearrangement joins TRBV7-6 to TRBJ2-5, with D tentatively TRBD1 (6 bases). V dropped 3 bases and J dropped 3 bases, with 14 bases sitting between them. This CDR3 has 15 amino acids. CDR1 and CDR2 (germline): SGHVS, FNYEAQ.

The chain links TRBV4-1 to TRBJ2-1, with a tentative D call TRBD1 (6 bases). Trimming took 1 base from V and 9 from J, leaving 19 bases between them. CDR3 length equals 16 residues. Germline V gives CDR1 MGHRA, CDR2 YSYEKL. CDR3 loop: CASSQAPGQSGLEQFF. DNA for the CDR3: TGCGCCAGCAGCCAAGCGCCCGGACAGTCAGGCCTTGAGCAGTTCTTC.

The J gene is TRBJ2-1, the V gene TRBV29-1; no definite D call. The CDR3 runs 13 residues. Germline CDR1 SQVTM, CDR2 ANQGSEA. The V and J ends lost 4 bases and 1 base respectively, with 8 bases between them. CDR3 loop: CSVVGISYNEQFF. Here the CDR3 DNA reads TGCAGCGTTGTGGGCATATCCTACAATGAGCAGTTCTTC.

CDR3 bases: TGTGCCAGCAGTTTCCAGACTGCCTACGAGCAGTACTTC. Its translation: CASSFQTAYEQYF. The chain carries TRBV12-3 or TRBV12-4 and TRBJ2-7; no firm D call. Trimming took off 3 bases at V and 2 bases at J, with 8 bases between the two ends. The CDR3 loop spans 13 amino acids.

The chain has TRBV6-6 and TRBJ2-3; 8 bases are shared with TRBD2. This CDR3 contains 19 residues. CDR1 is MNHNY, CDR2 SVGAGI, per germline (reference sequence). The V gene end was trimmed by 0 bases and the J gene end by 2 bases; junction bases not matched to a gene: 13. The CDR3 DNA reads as TGTGCCAGCAGTTACTCGATTGGGGGAGGCGGGAGGACCACAGATACGCAGTATTTT. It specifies CASSYSIGGGGRTTDTQYF.

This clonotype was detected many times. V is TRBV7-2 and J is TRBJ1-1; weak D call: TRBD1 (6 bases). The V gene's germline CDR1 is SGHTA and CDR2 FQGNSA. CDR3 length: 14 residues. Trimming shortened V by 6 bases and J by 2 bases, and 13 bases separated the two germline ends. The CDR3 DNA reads TGTGCCAGCAGGCGGACAGTTGGAAACACTGAAGCTTTCTTT. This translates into CASRRTVGNTEAFF.

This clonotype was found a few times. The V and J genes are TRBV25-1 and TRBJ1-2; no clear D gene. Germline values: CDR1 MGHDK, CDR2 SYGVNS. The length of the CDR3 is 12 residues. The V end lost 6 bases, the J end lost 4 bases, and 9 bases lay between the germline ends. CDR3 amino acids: CASSGLTYGYTF. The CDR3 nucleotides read TGTGCCAGCAGCGGGTTAACCTATGGCTACACCTTC.

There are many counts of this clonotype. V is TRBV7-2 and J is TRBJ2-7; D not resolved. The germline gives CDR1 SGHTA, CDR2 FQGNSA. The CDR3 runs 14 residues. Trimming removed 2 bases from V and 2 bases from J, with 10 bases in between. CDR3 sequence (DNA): TGTGCCAGCAGCTTACGACTCCAGGCCTACGAGCAGTACTTC. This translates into CASSLRLQAYEQYF.